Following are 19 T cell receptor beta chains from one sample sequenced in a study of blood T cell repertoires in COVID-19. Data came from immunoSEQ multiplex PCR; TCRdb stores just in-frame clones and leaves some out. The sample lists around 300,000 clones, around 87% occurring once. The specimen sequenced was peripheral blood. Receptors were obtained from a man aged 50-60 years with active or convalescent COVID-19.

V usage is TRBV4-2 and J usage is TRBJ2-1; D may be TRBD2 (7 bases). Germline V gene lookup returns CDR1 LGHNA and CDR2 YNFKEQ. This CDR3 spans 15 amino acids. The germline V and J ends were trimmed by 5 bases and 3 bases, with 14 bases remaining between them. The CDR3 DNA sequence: TGTGCCAGCAGCGGGGGGGGCCCGGACTACAATGAGCAGTTCTTC. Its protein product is CASSGGGPDYNEQFF.

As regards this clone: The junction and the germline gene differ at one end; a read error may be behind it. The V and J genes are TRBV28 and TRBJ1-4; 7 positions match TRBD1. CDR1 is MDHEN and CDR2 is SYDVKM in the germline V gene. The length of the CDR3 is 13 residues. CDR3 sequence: CASSLHTDRVGIW. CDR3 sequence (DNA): TGTGCCAGCAGTTTACACACCGACAGGGTGGGGATTTGG.

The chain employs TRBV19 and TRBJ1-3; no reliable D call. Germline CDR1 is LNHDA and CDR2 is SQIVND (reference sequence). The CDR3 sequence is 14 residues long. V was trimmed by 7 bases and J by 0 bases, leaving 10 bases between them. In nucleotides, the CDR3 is TGTGCCAGTAAAAGCGGAGCCTCTGGAAACACCATATATTTT. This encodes CASKSGASGNTIYF. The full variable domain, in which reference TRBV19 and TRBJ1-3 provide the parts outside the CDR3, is DGGITQSPKYLFRKEGQNVTLSCEQNLNHDAMYWYRQDPGQGLRLIYYSQIVNDFQKGDIAEGYSVSREKKESFPLTVTSAQKNPTAFYLCASKSGASGNTIYFGEGSWLTVV.

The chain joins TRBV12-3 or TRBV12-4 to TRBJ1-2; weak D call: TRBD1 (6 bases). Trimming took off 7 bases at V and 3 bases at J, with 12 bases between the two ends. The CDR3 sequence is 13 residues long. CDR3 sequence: CASKGPGDYGYTF. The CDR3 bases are TGTGCCAGCAAGGGTCCAGGGGACTATGGCTACACCTTC.

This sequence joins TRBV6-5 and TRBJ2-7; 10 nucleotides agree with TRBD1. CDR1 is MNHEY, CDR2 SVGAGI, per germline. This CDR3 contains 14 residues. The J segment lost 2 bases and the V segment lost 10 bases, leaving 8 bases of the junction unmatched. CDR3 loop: CAIWGGQGTYEQYF. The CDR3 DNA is TGTGCCATCTGGGGGGGACAGGGGACCTACGAGCAGTACTTC.

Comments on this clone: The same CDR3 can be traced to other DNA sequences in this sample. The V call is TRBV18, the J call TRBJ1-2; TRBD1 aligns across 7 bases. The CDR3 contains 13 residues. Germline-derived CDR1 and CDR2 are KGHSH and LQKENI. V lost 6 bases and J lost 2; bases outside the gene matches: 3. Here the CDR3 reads CASSPDRNYGYTF. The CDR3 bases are TGTGCCAGCTCTCCGGACAGGAACTATGGCTACACCTTC.

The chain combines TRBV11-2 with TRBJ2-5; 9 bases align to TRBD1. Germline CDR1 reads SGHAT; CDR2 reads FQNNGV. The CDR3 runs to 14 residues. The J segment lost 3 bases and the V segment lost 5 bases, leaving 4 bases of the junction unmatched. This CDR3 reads CASSRDRAEETQYF. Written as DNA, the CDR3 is TGTGCCAGCAGCCGGGACAGGGCGGAAGAGACCCAGTACTTC.

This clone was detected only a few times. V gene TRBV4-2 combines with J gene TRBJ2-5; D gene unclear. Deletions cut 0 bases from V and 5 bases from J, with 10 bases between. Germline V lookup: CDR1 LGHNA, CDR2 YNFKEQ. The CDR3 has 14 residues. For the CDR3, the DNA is TGTGCCAGCAGCCAAGAATTCCTACGGGAGACCCAGTACTTC. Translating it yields CASSQEFLRETQYF.

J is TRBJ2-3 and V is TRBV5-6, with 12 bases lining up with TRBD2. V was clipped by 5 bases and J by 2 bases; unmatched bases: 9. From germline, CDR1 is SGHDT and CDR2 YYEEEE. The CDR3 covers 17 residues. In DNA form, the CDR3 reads TGTGCCAGCAGTTCCCCCGGACTAGCGGGACTCACAGATACGCAGTATTTT. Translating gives CASSSPGLAGLTDTQYF.

As DNA, the CDR3 is TGCGCCAGCAGCCTTCCCCTTGGAAACACCATATATTTT. Protein sequence: CASSLPLGNTIYF. The V gene is TRBV5-1, the J gene TRBJ1-3; no firm D call. The CDR3 has 13 residues. Per germline, CDR1 SGHRS and CDR2 YFSETQ. V was trimmed by 4 bases and J by 3 bases, leaving 8 bases between them.

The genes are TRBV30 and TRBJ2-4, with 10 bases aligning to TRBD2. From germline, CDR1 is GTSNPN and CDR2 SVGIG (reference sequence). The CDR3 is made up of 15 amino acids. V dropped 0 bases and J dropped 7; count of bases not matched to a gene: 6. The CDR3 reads CAWSVRPSGSNIQYF. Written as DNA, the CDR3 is TGTGCCTGGAGTGTACGCCCTAGCGGGAGCAACATTCAGTACTTC.

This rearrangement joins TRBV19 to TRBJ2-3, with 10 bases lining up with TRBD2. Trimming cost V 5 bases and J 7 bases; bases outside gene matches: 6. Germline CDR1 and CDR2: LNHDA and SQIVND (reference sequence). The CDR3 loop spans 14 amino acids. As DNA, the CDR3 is TGTGCCAGTAGTGGCAGCGGGGGGGCAAATACGCAGTATTTT. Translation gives CASSGSGGANTQYF.

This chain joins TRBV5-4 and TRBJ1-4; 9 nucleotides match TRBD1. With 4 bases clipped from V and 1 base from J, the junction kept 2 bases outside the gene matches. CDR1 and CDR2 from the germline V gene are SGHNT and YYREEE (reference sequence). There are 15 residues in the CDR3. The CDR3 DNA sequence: TGTGCCAGCAGCCCGGACAGGGGAACTAATGAAAAACTGTTTTTT. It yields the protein CASSPDRGTNEKLFF. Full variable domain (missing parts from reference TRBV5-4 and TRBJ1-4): ETGVTQSPTHLIKTRGQQVTLRCSSQSGHNTVSWYQQALGQGPQFIFQYYREEENGRGNFPPRFSGLQFPNYSSELNVNALELDDSALYLCASSPDRGTNEKLFFGSGTQLSVL.

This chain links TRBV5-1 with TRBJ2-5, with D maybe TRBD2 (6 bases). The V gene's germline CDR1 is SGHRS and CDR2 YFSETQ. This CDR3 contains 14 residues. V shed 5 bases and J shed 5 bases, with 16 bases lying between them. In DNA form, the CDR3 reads TGCGCCAGCAGTGGGGGGTCCGGGGTGGAGACCCAGTACTTC. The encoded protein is CASSGGSGVETQYF.

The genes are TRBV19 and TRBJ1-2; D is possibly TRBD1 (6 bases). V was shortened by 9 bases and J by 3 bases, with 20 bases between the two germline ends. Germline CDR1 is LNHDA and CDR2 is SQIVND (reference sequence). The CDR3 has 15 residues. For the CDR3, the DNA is TGTGCCAGCAAAACGACAGGTTTCCTTTACTATGGCTACACCTTC. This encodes CASKTTGFLYYGYTF. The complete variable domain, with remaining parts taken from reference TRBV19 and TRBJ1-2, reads DGGITQSPKYLFRKEGQNVTLSCEQNLNHDAMYWYRQDPGQGLRLIYYSQIVNDFQKGDIAEGYSVSREKKESFPLTVTSAQKNPTAFYLCASKTTGFLYYGYTFGSGTRLTVV.

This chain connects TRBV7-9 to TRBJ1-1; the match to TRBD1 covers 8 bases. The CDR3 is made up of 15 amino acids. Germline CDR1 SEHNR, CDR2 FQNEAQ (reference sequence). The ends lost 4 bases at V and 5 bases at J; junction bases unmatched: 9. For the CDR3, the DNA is TGTGCCAGCAGCTACCAAACAGGGGGTGGGACTGAAGCTTTCTTT. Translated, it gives CASSYQTGGGTEAFF.

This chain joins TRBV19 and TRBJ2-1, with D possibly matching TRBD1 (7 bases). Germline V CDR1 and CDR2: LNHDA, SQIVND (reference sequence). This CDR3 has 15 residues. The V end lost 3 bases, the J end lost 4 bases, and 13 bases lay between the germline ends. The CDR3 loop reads CASSIQGGVYNEQFF. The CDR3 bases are TGTGCCAGTAGTATCCAGGGGGGCGTATACAATGAGCAGTTCTTC.

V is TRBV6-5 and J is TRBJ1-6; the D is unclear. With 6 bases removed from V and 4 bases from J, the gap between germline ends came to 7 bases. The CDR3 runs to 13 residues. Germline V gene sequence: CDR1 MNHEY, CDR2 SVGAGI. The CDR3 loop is CASSSDYNSPLHF. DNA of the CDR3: TGTGCCAGCAGCTCAGATTATAATTCACCCCTCCACTTT.

CDR3 sequence: CASSLGSPGIGGNTEAFF. DNA for the CDR3: TGTGCCAGCAGTTTGGGGAGCCCGGGCATAGGAGGGAACACTGAAGCTTTCTTT. The chain has TRBV28 and TRBJ1-1; D is uncertain. CDR1 MDHEN and CDR2 SYDVKM come from the germline V gene. Trimming took 3 bases from V and 1 from J, leaving 21 bases between them. The CDR3 runs 18 residues. The full variable domain, in which reference TRBV28 and TRBJ1-1 provide the parts outside the CDR3, is DVKVTQSSRYLVKRTGEKVFLECVQDMDHENMFWYRQDPGLGLRLIYFSYDVKMKEKGDIPEGYSVSREKKERFSLILESASTNQTSMYLCASSLGSPGIGGNTEAFFGQGTRLTVV.